Shown below are 20 T cell receptor beta chains from a single sample sequenced in a study of blood T cell repertoires in COVID-19. Data came from immunoSEQ multiplex PCR; TCRdb stores just in-frame clones and leaves some out. The sample consists of over 8,500 clones, 80% to 90% of them appearing once. Material for sequencing was peripheral blood. These receptors were obtained from a man between 50 and 59 years old with active COVID-19.

This chain connects TRBV5-6 to TRBJ2-6; no clear D. This CDR3 spans 14 amino acids. CDR1 is SGHDT and CDR2 is YYEEEE in the germline V gene. V shed 0 bases and J shed 4 bases, with 5 bases lying between them. In DNA form, the CDR3 reads TGTGCCAGCAGCTTGGCGACAGGGGCCAACGTCCTGACTTTC. Translating it yields CASSLATGANVLTF. Drawing the rest from reference TRBV5-6 and TRBJ2-6, the complete variable domain is DAGVTQSPTHLIKTRGQQVTLRCSPKSGHDTVSWYQQALGQGPQFIFQYYEEEERQRGNFPDRFSGHQFPNYSSELNVNALLLGDSALYLCASSLATGANVLTFGAGSRLTVL.

This clone was detected once. The V and J genes are TRBV7-9 and TRBJ2-6; D uncertain. The germline V and J ends were trimmed by 4 bases and 2 bases, with 15 bases remaining between them. CDR3 size: 17 residues. Germline CDR1 reads SEHNR; CDR2 reads FQNEAQ (reference sequence). The chain's CDR3 is CASSYLESRAGANVLTF. CDR3 nucleotide sequence: TGTGCCAGCAGCTACCTTGAGTCGAGAGCTGGGGCCAACGTCCTGACTTTC.

In its sample, this clone was seen once. The genes are TRBV28 and TRBJ1-1; no reliable D call. Germline values: CDR1 MDHEN, CDR2 SYDVKM. The CDR3 consists of 12 residues. V was trimmed by 2 bases and J by 7 bases, leaving 8 bases between them. CDR3 amino acids: CASSLSRGEAFF. In nucleotides, the CDR3 is TGTGCCAGCAGTTTAAGTCGAGGTGAAGCTTTCTTT.

The chain joins TRBV27 to TRBJ2-2; unclear D gene. Germline CDR1 reads MNHEY; CDR2 reads SMNVEV (reference sequence). This CDR3 contains 17 residues. The V gene lost 7 bases and the J gene lost 5 bases, with 23 bases spanning the gap. In DNA form, the CDR3 reads TGTGCCAGCATACCCAACGCGGCAAGCGCGAGAACCGGGGAGCTGTTTTTT. Translated: CASIPNAASARTGELFF.

The table lists this clone with a count of one. The CDR3, as DNA: TGTGCCAGCAGCCGAACGCTAGCGGGAGAAGGGAGCAATGAGCAGTTCTTC. Residues: CASSRTLAGEGSNEQFF. The chain uses TRBV7-7 and TRBJ2-1, with 10 bases identical to TRBD2. Germline CDR1 is SSHAT and CDR2 is FNYEAQ (reference sequence). The CDR3 has 17 residues. J lost 6 bases, V lost 5 bases, and 13 bases had no gene match.

The rearrangement uses TRBV25-1 and TRBJ1-1; D remains unclear. Per the germline V gene, CDR1 is MGHDK and CDR2 is SYGVNS. The length of the CDR3 is 13 residues. The V end lost 4 bases, the J end lost 2 bases, and 8 bases lay between the germline ends. For the CDR3, the DNA is TGTGCCAGCAGTGGCTCGGTAAACACTGAAGCTTTCTTT. This sequence encodes CASSGSVNTEAFF.

The CDR3 loop is CASSQKGTSSRDEQFF. CDR3 coding DNA: TGCGCCAGCAGCCAAAAGGGGACTAGCTCCAGGGATGAGCAGTTCTTC. This chain uses TRBV4-1 with TRBJ2-1, with 9 positions matching TRBD2. This CDR3 spans 16 amino acids. Germline V gene data show CDR1 as MGHRA and CDR2 as YSYEKL. V was clipped by 2 bases and J by 8 bases; unmatched bases: 10.

Notes on this clone: In the same sample, other DNA sequences code for this CDR3. The chain recombines TRBV7-6 with TRBJ2-1, with D possibly TRBD1 on 5 matching bases. Trimming pared 2 bases from V and 4 bases from J, leaving 12 bases between. The CDR3 is 15 amino acids. The germline V gene has CDR1 SGHVS and CDR2 FNYEAQ. The CDR3 nucleotides read TGTGCCAGCAGCTTAACAGGTTCCGCTTACAATGAGCAGTTCTTC. Translated, it gives CASSLTGSAYNEQFF.

The chain joins TRBV6-5 to TRBJ2-1, with D perhaps TRBD2 (5 bases). V lost 3 bases and J 6 bases, leaving 12 bases between the germline ends. CDR3 length: 14 amino acids. Germline V lookup: CDR1 MNHEY, CDR2 SVGAGI. CDR3 amino acids: CASSYLPGSNEQFF. The CDR3 coding sequence is TGTGCCAGCAGTTATCTACCGGGGAGCAATGAGCAGTTCTTC.

CDR3 region: CATRDRLHYGYTF. The DNA of the CDR3 is TGTGCCACCCGGGACAGACTGCACTATGGCTACACCTTC. The chain joins TRBV12-3 or TRBV12-4 to TRBJ1-2, with 7 bases lining up with TRBD1. V lost 10 bases and J lost 3; bases outside the gene matches: 8. CDR3 length equals 13 residues.

The genes are TRBV28 and TRBJ2-5; tentative D call: TRBD2 (7 bases). The CDR3 is 15 residues long. The germline CDR1 and CDR2 sequences are MDHEN and SYDVKM. The ends were cut back, 5 bases at V and 5 bases at J, with 18 bases in the middle. In nucleotides, the CDR3 is TGTGCCAGCAGTCCGGTCTGGGGGGGGCTGGAGACCCAGTACTTC. Amino acids: CASSPVWGGLETQYF.

The J gene is TRBJ2-2, the V gene TRBV28; D is possibly TRBD1 (6 bases). Germline-derived CDR1 and CDR2 are MDHEN and SYDVKM. The CDR3 is 13 amino acids. Trimming cost V 3 bases and J 5 bases, with 7 bases left between them. The CDR3 nucleotides read TGTGCCAGCAGTTTGGGACAAACCGGGGAGCTGTTTTTT. As protein: CASSLGQTGELFF.

This CDR3 is CSVEDRDSVPYGYTF. The CDR3 DNA reads as TGCAGCGTTGAAGATCGCGACAGTGTTCCCTATGGCTACACCTTC. V usage is TRBV29-1 and J usage is TRBJ1-2; weak D call: TRBD1 (5 bases). The CDR3 runs to 15 residues. Trimming took 0 bases from V and 4 from J, leaving 15 bases between them. From germline, CDR1 is SQVTM and CDR2 ANQGSEA. Complete variable domain (other parts from reference TRBV29-1 and TRBJ1-2): SAVISQKPSRDICQRGTSLTIQCQVDSQVTMMFWYRQQPGQSLTLIATANQGSEATYESGFVIDKFPISRPNLTFSTLTVSNMSPEDSSIYLCSVEDRDSVPYGYTFGSGTRLTVV.

V and J are TRBV2 and TRBJ2-7; weak D call: TRBD2 (6 bases). The germline V gene has CDR1 SNHLY and CDR2 FYNNEI. This CDR3 has 14 amino acids. Trimming took off 5 bases at V and 3 bases at J, with 14 bases between the two ends. The CDR3 reads CASSFRDSDYEQYF. CDR3 in DNA: TGTGCCAGCAGTTTCCGGGACTCTGACTACGAGCAGTACTTC.

The rearrangement uses TRBV29-1 and TRBJ2-1, with a tentative D call TRBD1 (5 bases). The ends were cut back, 2 bases at V and 7 bases at J, with 15 bases in the middle. The CDR3 runs 14 residues. The germline gives CDR1 SQVTM, CDR2 ANQGSEA. The CDR3, as DNA: TGCAGCGTTGAATGGGGCCTAAAACGGAATGAGCAGTTCTTC. Translating gives CSVEWGLKRNEQFF.

The chain is built from TRBV12-5 and TRBJ2-2, with 7 bases fitting TRBD1. V dropped 6 bases and J dropped 3; count of bases not matched to a gene: 7. Germline lookup yields CDR1 LGHNT and CDR2 FRNRAP. The CDR3 covers 15 residues. This CDR3 reads CASGSKTGDTGELFF. The CDR3 region has the DNA TGTGCTAGTGGATCAAAAACAGGGGACACCGGGGAGCTGTTTTTT.

V and J are TRBV7-8 and TRBJ1-5; TRBD1 aligns across 7 bases. Unmatched junction bases numbered 7, after V lost 2 bases and J lost 3 bases. This CDR3 is 16 amino acids long. The germline gives CDR1 SGHVS, CDR2 FQNEAQ. CDR3 sequence reads: CASSLFEGGANQPQHF. CDR3 DNA: TGTGCCAGCAGCTTATTTGAAGGGGGCGCCAATCAGCCCCAGCATTTT.

DNA for the CDR3: TGTGCCAGCAGCGCGAAACCGACAGGGTCGAGAACAGATACGCAGTATTTT. Its protein product is CASSAKPTGSRTDTQYF. The chain couples TRBV9 to TRBJ2-3; 7 nucleotides match TRBD1. Unmatched junction bases numbered 13, after V lost 3 bases and J lost 3 bases. CDR1 and CDR2 (germline): SGDLS, YYNGEE. CDR3 size: 17 residues.

The genes are TRBV24-1 and TRBJ2-1, with D unclear. CDR3 length equals 13 residues. Per the germline V gene, CDR1 is KGHDR and CDR2 is SFDVKD. With 7 bases removed from V and 0 bases from J, the gap between germline ends came to 6 bases. CDR3 coding DNA: TGTGCCACCAGGAGCGCCTCCTACAATGAGCAGTTCTTC. This translates into CATRSASYNEQFF.

The chain links TRBV2 to TRBJ1-4; D not resolved. Germline V gene lookup returns CDR1 SNHLY and CDR2 FYNNEI. Trimming removed 3 bases at V and 7 bases at J, with 18 bases between. The CDR3 is 16 residues long. CDR3 in DNA: TGTGCCAGCAGTGATGCTCCCGGGAACAAGGGTGAAAAACTGTTTTTT. Encoded protein: CASSDAPGNKGEKLFF.